These 27 T cell receptor beta chains originate from one sample sequenced in a study of T cells expressing NK-cell markers. Reanalyzing the 5' RACE reads, TCRdb keeps one entry per CDR3 protein, without DNA. Its table lists 130,000 to 150,000 distinct CDR3 sequences. Sequencing used blood T cells: a sorted CD56 or NKG2C T cell subset, CD4+ or CD8+ T cells, or bulk PBMC T cells (not recorded which). The receptors were sampled from a man between 18 and 35 years old in good health.

V is TRBV7-6 and J is TRBJ2-3; TCRdb outputs TRBD2, but without DNA this stays unchecked. CDR1 is SGHVS and CDR2 is FNYEAQ in the germline V gene. This CDR3 is 15 amino acids long. The CDR3 loop is CASSLLAGGSDTQYF.

This chain joins TRBV20-1 and TRBJ2-7; TCRdb selects TRBD1, and the lack of DNA leaves this call unchecked. Looked up from germline, CDR1 is DFQATT and CDR2 is SNEGSKA (reference sequence). This CDR3 is 14 amino acids long. The CDR3 loop is CSAVDREVSYEQYF.

The gene calls are TRBV7-8 and TRBJ1-5; with no DNA, the TCRdb D assignment of TRBD1 cannot be verified. CDR3 length equals 15 residues. The germline gives CDR1 SGHVS, CDR2 FQNEAQ. CDR3 region: CASSPGTLSNQPQHF.

The chain links TRBV4-2 to TRBJ2-1. This CDR3 region has 13 residues. Per the germline V gene, CDR1 is LGHNA and CDR2 is YNFKEQ. The CDR3: CASSQEGYNEQFF.

The V and J genes are TRBV7-8 and TRBJ2-7; TCRdb's assignment of TRBD1 cannot be checked, as there is no DNA. Germline CDR1 reads SGHVS; CDR2 reads FQNEAQ. This CDR3 has 16 amino acids. CDR3 amino acids: CASSFLTGTSSYEQYF. Full variable domain (outside the CDR3, taken from reference TRBV7-8 and TRBJ2-7): GAGVSQSPRYKVAKRGQDVALRCDPISGHVSLFWYQQALGQGPEFLTYFQNEAQLDKSGLPSDRFFAERPEGSVSTLKIQRTQQEDSAVYLCASSFLTGTSSYEQYFGPGTRLTVT.

The rearrangement uses TRBV12-3 or TRBV12-4 and TRBJ2-1; TCRdb calls TRBD1, which cannot be checked without DNA. The CDR3 consists of 14 residues. CDR3 amino acids: CASSPGAPWNEQFF.

The V and J genes are TRBV28 and TRBJ2-7; TCRdb selects TRBD2, and the lack of DNA leaves this call unchecked. There are 13 residues in the CDR3. Germline loops: CDR1 MDHEN, CDR2 SYDVKM. The CDR3 sequence: CAHRASDHYEQYF.

The chain recombines TRBV7-6 with TRBJ2-2; TCRdb designates TRBD1, a call that cannot be tested without DNA. The CDR3 covers 13 residues. Per the germline V gene, CDR1 is SGHVS and CDR2 is FNYEAQ. The CDR3 here is CASSTAGGGELFF.

This sequence joins TRBV20-1 and TRBJ2-7; TCRdb returns TRBD1, unconfirmable since there is no DNA. The CDR3 sequence is 14 residues long. Germline CDR1 and CDR2: DFQATT and SNEGSKA (reference sequence). CDR3 protein: CSARARGFWDEQYF.

V is TRBV29-1 and J is TRBJ2-7; TCRdb proposes TRBD1, but this gene call is untestable without DNA. The CDR3 is 15 amino acids. From germline, CDR1 is SQVTM and CDR2 ANQGSEA. The CDR3 spells CSTSAGTGFRNEQYF.

The rearrangement links TRBV15 to TRBJ2-1; TCRdb gives TRBD2 as the D gene, but with no DNA this cannot be confirmed. This CDR3 is built from 16 residues. Germline V gene data show CDR1 as LNHNV and CDR2 as YYDKDF (reference sequence). The CDR3 loop reads CATSRGATTGPSRQFF. The full variable domain, its missing parts supplied by reference TRBV15 and TRBJ2-1, is DAMVIQNPRYQVTQFGKPVTLSCSQTLNHNVMYWYQQKSSQAPKLLFHYYDKDFNNEADTPDNFQSRRPNTSFCFLDIRSPGLGDTAMYLCATSRGATTGPSRQFFGPGTRLTVL.

The chain recombines TRBV7-7 with TRBJ2-1; TCRdb selects TRBD2, and the lack of DNA leaves this call unchecked. This CDR3 is 15 amino acids long. The germline V gene has CDR1 SSHAT and CDR2 FNYEAQ (reference sequence). The CDR3 spells CASSLTVEGVVEQFF. Full variable domain (remainder filled in from reference TRBV7-7 and TRBJ2-1): GAGVSQSPRYKVTKRGQDVTLRCDPISSHATLYWYQQALGQGPEFLTYFNYEAQPDKSGLPSDRFSAERPEGSISTLTIQRTEQRDSAMYRCASSLTVEGVVEQFFGPGTRLTVL.

V is TRBV10-3 and J is TRBJ2-7; TCRdb gives TRBD1 as the D gene, but with no DNA this cannot be confirmed. The CDR3 extends over 14 amino acids. CDR1 and CDR2 from the germline V gene are ENHRY and SYGVKD. CDR3 residues: CAISDPGTDYEQYF.

This chain uses TRBV29-1 with TRBJ2-5; TCRdb outputs TRBD2, but without DNA this stays unchecked. Germline CDR1 SQVTM, CDR2 ANQGSEA. This CDR3 is built from 15 residues. The CDR3 reads CSVVPQRGFKETQYF.

The gene calls are TRBV2 and TRBJ2-2; TCRdb indicates TRBD1, and absent DNA this call remains unverified. The CDR3 is 13 amino acids. Germline CDR1 SNHLY, CDR2 FYNNEI. The CDR3: CASTDTGPGELFF.

The CDR3 loop is CASSSTAGELFF. V and J are TRBV27 and TRBJ2-2. The length of the CDR3 is 12 residues. Germline V gene lookup returns CDR1 MNHEY and CDR2 SMNVEV (reference sequence).

V and J are TRBV4-3 and TRBJ2-5. From germline, CDR1 is LGHNA and CDR2 YSLEER. CDR3 length: 15 residues. This CDR3 is CASSQETSIQETQYF.

CDR3 loop: CASSQVREGRNEQYF. The chain uses TRBV4-3 and TRBJ2-7; TCRdb's D gene call, TRBD2, goes unchecked for lack of DNA. The CDR3 has 15 residues. In germline, CDR1 is LGHNA, CDR2 YSLEER.

The J gene is TRBJ2-2, the V gene TRBV7-7. CDR1 is SSHAT, CDR2 FNYEAQ, per germline (reference sequence). The CDR3 runs 15 residues. CDR3: CASSPKMLNTGELFF.

This chain uses TRBV4-3 with TRBJ2-7; TCRdb lists TRBD1, though no DNA is available to test this call. Germline CDR1 and CDR2: LGHNA and YSLEER. This CDR3 has 14 amino acids. CDR3 in amino acids: CASRRDISSYEQYF.

The V gene is TRBV12-3 or TRBV12-4, the J gene TRBJ2-3. The CDR3 runs 15 residues. The CDR3 sequence is CASSLTTSSTDTQYF.

The chain uses TRBV12-3 or TRBV12-4 and TRBJ2-3; TCRdb selects TRBD1, and the lack of DNA leaves this call unchecked. The CDR3 sequence is 16 residues long. The CDR3 protein is CASNILPGGLVDTQYF.

The chain recombines TRBV6-2 or TRBV6-3 with TRBJ2-3; TCRdb gives TRBD2 as the D gene, but with no DNA this cannot be confirmed. CDR1 and CDR2 (germline): MNHEY, SVGEGT. This CDR3 is built from 16 residues. The CDR3 loop is CASSPGLAGVLDTQYF.

The V and J genes are TRBV20-1 and TRBJ1-2. The CDR3 runs to 15 residues. Germline CDR1 DFQATT, CDR2 SNEGSKA (reference sequence). CDR3 protein: CSARDVAGLDYGYTF.

The J gene is TRBJ2-5, the V gene TRBV29-1; without DNA, the TCRdb call of TRBD1 cannot be checked. Germline-derived CDR1 and CDR2 are SQVTM and ANQGSEA. The CDR3 extends over 14 amino acids. CDR3 residues: CSAVTSLPTETQYF.

The chain carries TRBV2 and TRBJ2-1; TCRdb calls TRBD2, which cannot be checked without DNA. Germline V lookup: CDR1 SNHLY, CDR2 FYNNEI. This CDR3 region has 13 residues. CDR3 sequence: CASTLTSGRTKFF.

The chain couples TRBV5-1 to TRBJ2-7; lacking DNA, the TRBD1 call made by TCRdb goes unchecked. Germline V gene sequence: CDR1 SGHRS, CDR2 YFSETQ. The CDR3 loop spans 15 amino acids. The chain's CDR3 is CASSPTRSQRYEQYF.